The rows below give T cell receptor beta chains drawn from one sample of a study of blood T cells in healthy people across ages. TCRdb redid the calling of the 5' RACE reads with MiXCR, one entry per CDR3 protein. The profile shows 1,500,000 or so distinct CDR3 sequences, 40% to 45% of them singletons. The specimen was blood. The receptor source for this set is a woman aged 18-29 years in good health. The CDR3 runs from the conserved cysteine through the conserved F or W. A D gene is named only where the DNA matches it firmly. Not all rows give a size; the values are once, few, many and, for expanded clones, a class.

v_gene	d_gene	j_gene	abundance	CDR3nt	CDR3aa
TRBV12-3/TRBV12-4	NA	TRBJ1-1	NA	TGTGCCAGCAGTTTAGTCCGTGAGGGCACTGAAGCTTTCTTT	CASSLVREGTEAFF
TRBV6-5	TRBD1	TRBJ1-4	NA	TGTGCCAGCAGTTGGGGGGGGACAGGTGGTGAAAAACTGTTTTTT	CASSWGGTGGEKLFF
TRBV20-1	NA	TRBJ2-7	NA	TGCAGTGCCCTGTGGATAGGTTCCTACGAGCAGTACTTC	CSALWIGSYEQYF
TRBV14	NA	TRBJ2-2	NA	TGTGCCAGCAGCCAGTCACGAACCGGGGAGCTGTTTTTT	CASSQSRTGELFF
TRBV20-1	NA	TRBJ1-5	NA	TGCAGTGCTAGAGAGGGCAGACCTAGCAATCAGCCCCAGCATTTT	CSAREGRPSNQPQHF
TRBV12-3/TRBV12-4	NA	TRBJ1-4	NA	TGTGCCAGCAGTCGCTTCGGGACGATGAATGAAAAACTGTTTTTT	CASSRFGTMNEKLFF
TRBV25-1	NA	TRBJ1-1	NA	TGTGCCAGCAGTGATGACCTCACAGTGAACACTGAAGCTTTCTTT	CASSDDLTVNTEAFF
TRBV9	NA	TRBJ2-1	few	TGTGCCAGCAGCCGGGGCCCGACCCTCTACAATGAGCAGTTCTTC	CASSRGPTLYNEQFF
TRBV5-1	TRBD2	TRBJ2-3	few	TGCGCCAGCAGCGTGGGACTAGCGGGGAGTTCAGATACGCAGTATTTT	CASSVGLAGSSDTQYF
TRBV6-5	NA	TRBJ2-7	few	TGTGCCAGCCACACGGGGGACGTTAGCTACGAGCAGTACTTC	CASHTGDVSYEQYF
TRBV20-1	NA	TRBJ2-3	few	TGCAGTGCTAATGGCCCCAAGAGCACAGATACGCAGTATTTT	CSANGPKSTDTQYF
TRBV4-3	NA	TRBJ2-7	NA	TGCGCCAGCAGCCAAGATCCGTGGCCGGACTACGAGCAGTACTTC	CASSQDPWPDYEQYF
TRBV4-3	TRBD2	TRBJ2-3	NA	TGCGCCAGCAGCCAAGACAGAGCGGGGGGGCCCAGTCGTACGCAGTATTTT	CASSQDRAGGPSRTQYF
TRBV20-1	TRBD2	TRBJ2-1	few	TGCAGTGCCAATGGACTAGCGGGAGGCCTCAGCTCCTACAATGAGCAGTTCTTC	CSANGLAGGLSSYNEQFF
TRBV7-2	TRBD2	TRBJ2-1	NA	TGTGCCAGCAGCTTAGCTGCTGGGACTAGGGCTGAGCAGTTCTTC	CASSLAAGTRAEQFF
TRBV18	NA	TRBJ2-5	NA	TGTGCCAGCTCAGCCGGGGCCCAAGAGACCCAGTACTTC	CASSAGAQETQYF
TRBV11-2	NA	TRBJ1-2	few	TGTGCCAGCAGCCACGACAGGCGCCGTGGCTATGGCTACACCTTC	CASSHDRRRGYGYTF
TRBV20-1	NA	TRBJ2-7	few	TGCAGTGCGACCCAAGACTACGAGCAGTACTTC	CSATQDYEQYF
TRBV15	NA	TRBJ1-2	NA	TGTGCCACCAGCAGAGGTGGCCAACTCTATGGCTACACCTTC	CATSRGGQLYGYTF
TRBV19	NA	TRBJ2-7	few	TGTGCCAGTAGTGGCCTTGGAGGCCGTGAGCAGTACTTC	CASSGLGGREQYF
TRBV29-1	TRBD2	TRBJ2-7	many	TGCAGCGTTGAAGCGATGACTAGCGGCTCCTACGAGCAGTACTTC	CSVEAMTSGSYEQYF
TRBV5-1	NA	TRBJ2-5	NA	TGCGCCAGCAGCCGGATCCTACATCAAGAGACCCAGTACTTC	CASSRILHQETQYF
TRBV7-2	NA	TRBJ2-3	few	TGTGCCAGCAGCTTAGCTTTAGGCTACACAGATACGCAGTATTTT	CASSLALGYTDTQYF
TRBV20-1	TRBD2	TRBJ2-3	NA	TGCAGTGCTAGAGATCGACTAGCGGTGAGCACAGATACGCAGTATTTT	CSARDRLAVSTDTQYF
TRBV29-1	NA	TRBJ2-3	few	TGCAGCGCTCGGGGAGATCCCCGGATCACAGATACGCAGTATTTT	CSARGDPRITDTQYF
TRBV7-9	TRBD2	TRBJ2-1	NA	TGTGCCAGCAGCCCTCTGGGGGGGGATGAGCAGTTCTTC	CASSPLGGDEQFF
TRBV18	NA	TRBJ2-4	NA	TGTGCCAGCTCACCCCGTACCTTAGCCAAAAACATTCAGTACTTC	CASSPRTLAKNIQYF
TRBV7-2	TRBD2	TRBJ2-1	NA	TGTGCCAGCAGCTTCTATAGCGGGGGGGCCAATGAGCAGTTCTTC	CASSFYSGGANEQFF
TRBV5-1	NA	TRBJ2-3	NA	TGCGCCAGCAGCGATCACGCAGGTATCGGCACAGATACGCAGTATTTT	CASSDHAGIGTDTQYF
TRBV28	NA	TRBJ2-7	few	TGTGCCAGCAATAGCGGCCTAAACTCCTACGAGCAGTACTTC	CASNSGLNSYEQYF
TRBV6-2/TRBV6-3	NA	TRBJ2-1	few	TGTGCCAGCAGCGAGCCGGACTTTTACAATGAGCAGTTCTTC	CASSEPDFYNEQFF
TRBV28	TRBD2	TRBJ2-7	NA	TGTGCCAGCAGTTTATCCACGGGGGGACTAGCGGGAGTCCTGGCCTACGAGCAGTACTTC	CASSLSTGGLAGVLAYEQYF
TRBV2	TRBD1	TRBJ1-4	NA	TGTGCCAGCAACCAAGACAGGGGGCGAGGCAATGAAAAACTGTTTTTT	CASNQDRGRGNEKLFF
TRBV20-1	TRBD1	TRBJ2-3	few	TGCAGTGCTGGGACAGGTTCTGAGTCCTTCACAGATACGCAGTATTTT	CSAGTGSESFTDTQYF
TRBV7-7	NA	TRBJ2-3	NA	TGTGCCAGCAGCTTAAGCTATAGCACAGATACGCAGTATTTT	CASSLSYSTDTQYF
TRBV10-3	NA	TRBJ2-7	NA	TGTGCCATCGGAGGGGGGGACGGTAGCGAGCAGTACTTC	CAIGGGDGSEQYF
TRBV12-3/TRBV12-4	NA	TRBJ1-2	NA	TGTGCCAGCAGTTTAGGAAAACCTAACTATGGCTACACCTTC	CASSLGKPNYGYTF
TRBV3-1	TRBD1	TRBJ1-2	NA	TGTGCCAGCAGCCAAAGGGAGACAGGGAGTGGCTACACCTTC	CASSQRETGSGYTF
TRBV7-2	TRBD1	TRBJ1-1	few	TGTGCCAGCAGCTTCCCGACAGGGGGGAACACTGAAGCTTTCTTT	CASSFPTGGNTEAFF
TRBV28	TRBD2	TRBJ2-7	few	TGTGCCAGCAGTTTGGGGGGGTCCCATAACTACGAGCAGTACTTC	CASSLGGSHNYEQYF
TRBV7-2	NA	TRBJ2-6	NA	TGTGCCAGCAGTTCCGGACGGCCCCAAGGAGGGGCCAACGTCCTGACTTTC	CASSSGRPQGGANVLTF
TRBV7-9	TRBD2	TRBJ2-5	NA	TGTGCCAGCAGCTTGCCCGGACTAGCCGCGTACTTC	CASSLPGLAAYF
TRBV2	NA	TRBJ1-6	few	TGTGCCAGCAATACCGGGACACCAAATTCACCCCTCCACTTT	CASNTGTPNSPLHF
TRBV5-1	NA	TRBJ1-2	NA	TGCGCCAGCAGCTCTTACTCCCTCCCGGGGGTTAACTATGGCTACACCTTC	CASSSYSLPGVNYGYTF
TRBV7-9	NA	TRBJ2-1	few	TGTGCCAGCAGCCCCCCGCTGGATCTGAGCTCCTACAATGAGCAGTTCTTC	CASSPPLDLSSYNEQFF
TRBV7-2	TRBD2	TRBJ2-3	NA	TGTGCCAGCAGCCCCTGGGGACTAGCGGGGACCCCTAGCACAGATACGCAGTATTTT	CASSPWGLAGTPSTDTQYF
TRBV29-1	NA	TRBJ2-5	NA	TGCAGCGTTGCCCCGTTGTCGGGTTCAAGGGAGACCCAGTACTTC	CSVAPLSGSRETQYF